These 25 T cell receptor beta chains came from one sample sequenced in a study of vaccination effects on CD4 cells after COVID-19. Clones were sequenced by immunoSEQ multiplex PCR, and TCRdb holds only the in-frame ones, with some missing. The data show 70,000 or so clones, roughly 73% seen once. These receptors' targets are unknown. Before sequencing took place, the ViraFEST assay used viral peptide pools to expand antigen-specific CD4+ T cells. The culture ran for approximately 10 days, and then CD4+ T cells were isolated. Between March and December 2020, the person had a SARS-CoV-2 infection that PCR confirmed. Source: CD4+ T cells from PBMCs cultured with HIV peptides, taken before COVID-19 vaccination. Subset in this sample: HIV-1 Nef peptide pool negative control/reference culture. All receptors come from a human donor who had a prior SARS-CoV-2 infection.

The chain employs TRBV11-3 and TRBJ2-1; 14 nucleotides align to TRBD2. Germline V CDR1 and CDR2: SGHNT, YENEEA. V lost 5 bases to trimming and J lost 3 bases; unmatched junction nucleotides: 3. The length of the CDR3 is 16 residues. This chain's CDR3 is CASSRGTSGGYNEQFF. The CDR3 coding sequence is TGTGCCAGCAGCCGAGGGACTAGCGGGGGCTACAATGAGCAGTTCTTC.

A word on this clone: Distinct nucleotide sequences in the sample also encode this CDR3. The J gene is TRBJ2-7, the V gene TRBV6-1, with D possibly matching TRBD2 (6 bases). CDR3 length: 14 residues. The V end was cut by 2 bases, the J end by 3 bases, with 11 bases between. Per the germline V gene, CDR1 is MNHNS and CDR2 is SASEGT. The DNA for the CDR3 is TGTGCCAGCAGTGAAAGCCCGGGACTCTACGAGCAGTACTTC. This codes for CASSESPGLYEQYF.

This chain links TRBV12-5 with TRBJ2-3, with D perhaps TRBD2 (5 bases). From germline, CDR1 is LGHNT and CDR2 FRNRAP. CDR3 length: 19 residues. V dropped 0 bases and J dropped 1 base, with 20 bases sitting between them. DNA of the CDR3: TGTGCTAGTGGTTTGGTAGGTCTGGGGAGACCCTTTGGCACAGATACGCAGTATTTT. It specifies CASGLVGLGRPFGTDTQYF. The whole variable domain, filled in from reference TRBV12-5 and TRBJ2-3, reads DARVTQTPRHKVTEMGQEVTMRCQPILGHNTVFWYRQTMMQGLELLAYFRNRAPLDDSGMPKDRFSAEMPDATLATLKIQPSEPRDSAVYFCASGLVGLGRPFGTDTQYFGPGTRLTVL.

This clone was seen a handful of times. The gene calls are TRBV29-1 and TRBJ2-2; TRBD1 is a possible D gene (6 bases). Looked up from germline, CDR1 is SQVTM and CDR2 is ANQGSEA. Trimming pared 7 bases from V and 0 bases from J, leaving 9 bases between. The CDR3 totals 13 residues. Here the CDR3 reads CSADSSNTGELFF. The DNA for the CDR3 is TGCAGCGCGGACAGCTCGAACACCGGGGAGCTGTTTTTT.

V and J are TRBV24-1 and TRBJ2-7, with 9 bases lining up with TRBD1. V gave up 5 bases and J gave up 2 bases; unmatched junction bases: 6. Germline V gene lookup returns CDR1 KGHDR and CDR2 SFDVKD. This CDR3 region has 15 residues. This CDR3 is CATSAGQGRAYEQYF. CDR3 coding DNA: TGTGCCACCAGTGCCGGACAGGGGAGGGCCTACGAGCAGTACTTC.

CDR3 DNA: TGTGCCACCAGCAGGGGGGGGGTAGCCAAAAACATTCAGTACTTC. It encodes CATSRGGVAKNIQYF. This rearrangement joins TRBV15 to TRBJ2-4; 7 positions match TRBD2. This CDR3 is 15 amino acids long. V trimming: 3 bases; J trimming: 0 bases; junction bases outside the gene matches: 2. CDR1 is LNHNV and CDR2 is YYDKDF in the germline V gene (reference sequence).

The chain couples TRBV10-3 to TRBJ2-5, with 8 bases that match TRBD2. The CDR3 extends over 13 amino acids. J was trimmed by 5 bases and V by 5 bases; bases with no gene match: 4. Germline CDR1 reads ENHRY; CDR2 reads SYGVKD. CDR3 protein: CAISRGGPETQYF. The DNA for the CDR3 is TGTGCCATCAGTCGGGGGGGGCCTGAGACCCAGTACTTC.

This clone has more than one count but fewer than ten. The CDR3 sequence is CASSRNRGFYEQYF. For the CDR3, the DNA is TGCGCCAGCAGCCGGAACAGGGGGTTCTACGAGCAGTACTTC. The chain joins TRBV4-1 to TRBJ2-7, with 8 bases matching TRBD1. Germline values: CDR1 MGHRA, CDR2 YSYEKL. V trimming: 4 bases; J trimming: 3 bases; junction bases outside the gene matches: 5. The CDR3 spans 14 residues.

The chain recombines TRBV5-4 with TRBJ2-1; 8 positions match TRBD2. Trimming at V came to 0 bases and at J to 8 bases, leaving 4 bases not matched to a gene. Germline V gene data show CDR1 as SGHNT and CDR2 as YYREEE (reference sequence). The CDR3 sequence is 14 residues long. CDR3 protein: CASSLERESDEQFF. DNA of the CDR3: TGTGCCAGCAGCTTGGAGCGGGAGAGCGATGAGCAGTTCTTC. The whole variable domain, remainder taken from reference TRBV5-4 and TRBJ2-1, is ETGVTQSPTHLIKTRGQQVTLRCSSQSGHNTVSWYQQALGQGPQFIFQYYREEENGRGNFPPRFSGLQFPNYSSELNVNALELDDSALYLCASSLERESDEQFFGPGTRLTVL.

The CDR3 loop reads CASSFRQNTEAFF. The CDR3 nucleotides read TGTGCCAGCAGCTTTCGACAGAACACTGAAGCTTTCTTT. The J gene is TRBJ1-1, the V gene TRBV5-6; D unclear. Trimming took 2 bases from V and 1 from J, leaving 6 bases between them. The CDR3 contains 13 residues. In germline, CDR1 is SGHDT, CDR2 YYEEEE.

CDR3 amino acids: CASSVGWQGQGNQPQHF. CDR3 nucleotide sequence: TGTGCCAGCAGTGTGGGATGGCAAGGCCAAGGCAATCAGCCCCAGCATTTT. The chain carries TRBV6-4 and TRBJ1-5; D is ambiguous. CDR1 and CDR2 from the germline V gene are MRHNA and SNTAGT. The CDR3 loop spans 17 amino acids. V lost 4 bases to trimming and J lost 2 bases, with 18 bases between them.

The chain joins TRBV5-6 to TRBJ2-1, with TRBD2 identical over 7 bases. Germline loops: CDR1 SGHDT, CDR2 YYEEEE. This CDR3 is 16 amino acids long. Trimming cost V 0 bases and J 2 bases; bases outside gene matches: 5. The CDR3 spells CASSLALAGAYNEQFF. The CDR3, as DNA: TGTGCCAGCAGCTTGGCCCTTGCGGGGGCCTACAATGAGCAGTTCTTC.

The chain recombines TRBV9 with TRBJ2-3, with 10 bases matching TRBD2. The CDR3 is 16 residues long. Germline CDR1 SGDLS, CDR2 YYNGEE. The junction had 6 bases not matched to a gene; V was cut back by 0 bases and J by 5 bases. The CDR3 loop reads CASSVGPAGGQDTQYF. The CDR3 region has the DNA TGTGCCAGCAGCGTAGGTCCAGCGGGAGGGCAAGATACGCAGTATTTT.

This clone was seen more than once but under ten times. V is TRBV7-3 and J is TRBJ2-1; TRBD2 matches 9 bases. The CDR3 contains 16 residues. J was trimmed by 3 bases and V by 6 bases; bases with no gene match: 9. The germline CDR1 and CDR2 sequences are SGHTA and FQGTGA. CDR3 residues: CASSPASGTLYNEQFF. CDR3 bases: TGTGCCAGCAGTCCCGCTAGCGGGACGCTCTACAATGAGCAGTTCTTC.

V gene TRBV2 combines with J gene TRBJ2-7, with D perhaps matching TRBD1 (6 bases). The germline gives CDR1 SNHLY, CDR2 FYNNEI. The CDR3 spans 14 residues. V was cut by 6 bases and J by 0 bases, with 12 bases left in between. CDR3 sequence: CASSRTESSYEQYF. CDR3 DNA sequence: TGTGCCAGCAGCCGGACAGAGAGCTCCTACGAGCAGTACTTC.

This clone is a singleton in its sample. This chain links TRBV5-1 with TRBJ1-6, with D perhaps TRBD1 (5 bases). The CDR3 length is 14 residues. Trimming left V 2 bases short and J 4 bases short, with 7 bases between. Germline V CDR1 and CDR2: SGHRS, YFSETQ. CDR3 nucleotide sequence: TGCGCCAGCAGCTTCCAGGGATATAATTCACCCCTCCACTTT. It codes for CASSFQGYNSPLHF.

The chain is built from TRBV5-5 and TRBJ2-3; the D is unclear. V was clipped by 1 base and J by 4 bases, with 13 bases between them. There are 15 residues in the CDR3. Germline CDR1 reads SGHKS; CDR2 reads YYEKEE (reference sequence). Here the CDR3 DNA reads TGTGCCAGCAGCTTGAATGTAGAGGCCTCAGATACGCAGTATTTT. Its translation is CASSLNVEASDTQYF.

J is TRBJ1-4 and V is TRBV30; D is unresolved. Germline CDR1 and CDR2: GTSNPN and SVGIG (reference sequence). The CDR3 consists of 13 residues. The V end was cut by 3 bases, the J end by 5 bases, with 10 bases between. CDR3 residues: CAWRSTLNEKLFF. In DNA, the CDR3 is TGTGCCTGGAGATCGACACTGAATGAAAAACTGTTTTTT.

DNA of the CDR3: TGTGCCAGCAGCCCAGGACCTGACCAAGAGACCCAGTACTTC. Translated: CASSPGPDQETQYF. J is TRBJ2-5 and V is TRBV11-2; D not resolved. Per germline, CDR1 SGHAT and CDR2 FQNNGV. This CDR3 has 14 amino acids. Trimming cost V 5 bases and J 0 bases, with 10 bases left between them.

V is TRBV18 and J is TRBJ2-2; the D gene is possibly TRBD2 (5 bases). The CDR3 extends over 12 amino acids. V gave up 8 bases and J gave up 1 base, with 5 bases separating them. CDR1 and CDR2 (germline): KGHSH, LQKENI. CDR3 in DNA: TGTGCCAGCCGGGGGAACACCGGGGAGCTGTTTTTT. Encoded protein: CASRGNTGELFF.

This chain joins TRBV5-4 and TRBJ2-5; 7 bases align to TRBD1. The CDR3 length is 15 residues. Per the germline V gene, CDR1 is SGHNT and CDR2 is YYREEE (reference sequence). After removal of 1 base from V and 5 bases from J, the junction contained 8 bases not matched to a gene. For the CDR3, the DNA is TGTGCCAGCAGCTTGTATGGGGCCAGGGGGGAGACCCAGTACTTC. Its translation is CASSLYGARGETQYF.

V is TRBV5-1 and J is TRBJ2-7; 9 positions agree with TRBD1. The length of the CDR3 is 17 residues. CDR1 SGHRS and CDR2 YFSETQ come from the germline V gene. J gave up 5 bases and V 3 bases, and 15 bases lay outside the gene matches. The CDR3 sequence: CASSSEETPGQGDEQYF. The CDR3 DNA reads TGCGCCAGCAGCTCCGAGGAAACACCGGGACAGGGTGACGAGCAGTACTTC.

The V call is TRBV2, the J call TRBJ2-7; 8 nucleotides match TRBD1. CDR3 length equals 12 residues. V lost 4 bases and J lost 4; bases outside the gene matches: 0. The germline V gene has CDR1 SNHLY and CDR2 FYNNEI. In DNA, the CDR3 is TGTGCCAGCAGTGGGGACAGGTACGAGCAGTACTTC. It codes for CASSGDRYEQYF. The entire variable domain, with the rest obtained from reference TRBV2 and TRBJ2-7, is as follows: EPEVTQTPSHQVTQMGQEVILRCVPISNHLYFYWYRQILGQKVEFLVSFYNNEISEKSEIFDDQFSVERPDGSNFTLKIRSTKLEDSAMYFCASSGDRYEQYFGPGTRLTVT.

CDR3 sequence reads: CASSLARTSGGVEQFF. Here the CDR3 DNA reads TGCGCCAGCAGCTTGGCCAGGACTAGCGGAGGGGTTGAGCAGTTCTTC. The chain links TRBV5-1 to TRBJ2-1, with 10 bases matching TRBD2. Looked up from germline, CDR1 is SGHRS and CDR2 is YFSETQ. The CDR3 length is 16 residues. The V gene end was trimmed by 0 bases and the J gene end by 9 bases; junction bases not matched to a gene: 9.

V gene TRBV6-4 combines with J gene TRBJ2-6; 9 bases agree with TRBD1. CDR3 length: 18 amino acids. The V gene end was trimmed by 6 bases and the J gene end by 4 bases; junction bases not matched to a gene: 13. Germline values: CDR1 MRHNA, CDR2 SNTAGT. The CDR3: CASRPGTGTPSGANVLTF. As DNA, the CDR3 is TGTGCCAGCAGGCCCGGGACAGGGACCCCCTCAGGGGCCAACGTCCTGACTTTC.